The 10 T cell receptor beta chains listed next were all sequenced from one sample in a study of blood T cell repertoires in COVID-19. TCRdb's copy holds only in-frame clones and misses some; the assay was immunoSEQ multiplex PCR. The table records about 200,000 clones, over 75% of them present only once. The sequencing sample was made of peripheral blood. These receptors were taken from a human donor in a cohort sampled during active COVID-19.

This rearrangement joins TRBV5-1 to TRBJ1-1, with 7 bases lining up with TRBD1. The CDR3 has 15 amino acids. V shed 3 bases and J 6 bases; nucleotides not matched to a gene: 11. Germline CDR1 reads SGHRS; CDR2 reads YFSETQ. The CDR3 DNA follows: TGCGCCAGCAGCTCCTTACAGGGGACGGGTGCTGAAGCTTTCTTT. Residues: CASSSLQGTGAEAFF.

The chain uses TRBV2 and TRBJ1-1; 8 bases line up with TRBD1. Per the germline V gene, CDR1 is SNHLY and CDR2 is FYNNEI. The CDR3 extends over 12 amino acids. V shed 4 bases, J shed 10 bases, and the junction held 5 bases outside the gene matches. The DNA of the CDR3 is TGTGCCAGCAGTGCCACAGGGGGGGGAGCTTTCTTT. Amino acids: CASSATGGGAFF.

This chain joins TRBV18 and TRBJ1-1; D remains ambiguous. The V end lost 2 bases, the J end lost 0 bases, and 13 bases lay between the germline ends. Per the germline V gene, CDR1 is KGHSH and CDR2 is LQKENI. This CDR3 region has 16 residues. The chain's CDR3 is CASSPFAGLMNTEAFF. In DNA, the CDR3 is TGTGCCAGCTCACCATTTGCAGGACTGATGAACACTGAAGCTTTCTTT.

This clone ranks as medium-sized. CDR3 loop: CASSYPQEGTEAFF. CDR3 DNA: TGTGCCAGCAGCTACCCCCAGGAGGGCACTGAAGCTTTCTTT. This chain joins TRBV7-9 and TRBJ1-1, with D unresolved. Germline V gene sequence: CDR1 SEHNR, CDR2 FQNEAQ (reference sequence). V lost 4 bases, J lost 4 bases, and 13 bases lay in between. The CDR3 contains 14 residues.

The chain joins TRBV5-1 to TRBJ1-5; TRBD1 aligns across 8 bases. Losses at the gene ends were 0 bases for V and 6 bases for J; bases not matched to a gene: 8. Germline V gives CDR1 SGHRS, CDR2 YFSETQ. The CDR3 extends over 16 amino acids. The CDR3 nucleotides are TGCGCCAGCAGCTTGGGGGCAGGGGGCCGGGGTCAGCCCCAGCATTTT. It encodes CASSLGAGGRGQPQHF.

V gene TRBV5-4 combines with J gene TRBJ2-5; 10 bases map to TRBD2. Trimming removed 5 bases from V and 5 bases from J; junction bases left unmatched: 12. The CDR3 sequence is 16 residues long. Germline V gene sequence: CDR1 SGHNT, CDR2 YYREEE (reference sequence). CDR3 sequence: CASRSWASGSRETQYF. The CDR3 bases are TGTGCCAGCAGAAGTTGGGCTAGCGGGAGCAGGGAGACCCAGTACTTC.

The rearrangement joins TRBV6-5 to TRBJ2-7; D not certain. V was cut by 6 bases and J by 1 base, with 10 bases left in between. CDR1 is MNHEY and CDR2 is SVGAGI in the germline V gene. The CDR3 has 13 amino acids. The CDR3 DNA sequence: TGTGCCAGCAGGATCGACACTTCCTACGAGCAGTACTTC. This gives the protein CASRIDTSYEQYF.

The chain combines TRBV11-2 with TRBJ2-7, with D perhaps TRBD1 (6 bases). This CDR3 spans 14 amino acids. Trimming took off 6 bases at V and 6 bases at J, with 18 bases between the two ends. CDR1 is SGHAT, CDR2 FQNNGV, per germline. The DNA for the CDR3 is TGTGCCAGCAGATGGACAGATGTGACGAGCGAGCAGTACTTC. It encodes CASRWTDVTSEQYF. Full variable domain (remainder filled in from reference TRBV11-2 and TRBJ2-7): EAGVAQSPRYKIIEKRQSVAFWCNPISGHATLYWYQQILGQGPKLLIQFQNNGVVDDSQLPKDRFSAERLKGVDSTLKIQPAKLEDSAVYLCASRWTDVTSEQYFGPGTRLTVT.

As for this clone: This sample also contains other DNA sequences that code for the same CDR3. This chain joins TRBV3-1 (or the pseudogene TRBV3-2) and TRBJ2-1; D remains ambiguous. Germline CDR1 LGHDT, CDR2 YNNKEL (reference sequence). This CDR3 region has 13 residues. V was shortened by 0 bases and J by 4 bases, with 4 bases between the two germline ends. The CDR3 bases are TGTGCCAGCAGCCAAGACCGTTACAATGAGCAGTTCTTC. Its protein product is CASSQDRYNEQFF.

The chain carries TRBV19 and TRBJ2-7; TRBD1 agrees at 7 bases. The length of the CDR3 is 11 residues. The germline CDR1 and CDR2 sequences are LNHDA and SQIVND (reference sequence). After removal of 4 bases from V and 9 bases from J, the junction contained 3 bases not matched to a gene. The CDR3, as DNA: TGTGCCAGTAGTAAGGGACAGTCGCAGTACTTC. This codes for CASSKGQSQYF.